Listed here are 25 T cell receptor beta chains from one sample, sequenced in a study of early T cells in non-severe SARS-CoV-2 infection. TCRdb ran MiXCR on the 5' RACE reads and lists one entry per CDR3 protein. The profile covers roughly 56,000 distinct CDR3 sequences, with about 11% appearing a single time and over 5% taken by the ten largest. The sequenced sample consisted of whole blood. These receptors were obtained from an adult who was a healthcare worker with PCR-confirmed SARS-CoV-2 infection or an uninfected control (not recorded which).

The chain is built from TRBV15 and TRBJ1-2; the D gene is possibly TRBD1 (6 bases). The CDR3 is 12 amino acids. Trimming left V 0 bases short and J 8 bases short, with 7 bases between. Germline-derived CDR1 and CDR2 are LNHNV and YYDKDF (reference sequence). CDR3 amino acids: CATSRDRGGYTF. CDR3 DNA: TGTGCCACCAGCAGAGACAGGGGAGGCTACACCTTC.

This clonotype has at least ten counts. This rearrangement joins TRBV2 to TRBJ1-5; TRBD1 might be the D (5 bases). This CDR3 has 15 residues. Trimming pared 5 bases from V and 6 bases from J, leaving 17 bases between. Germline V gives CDR1 SNHLY, CDR2 FYNNEI. The CDR3 protein is CASSFAGGGVQPQHF. Written as DNA, the CDR3 is TGTGCCAGCAGTTTCGCAGGAGGAGGGGTTCAGCCCCAGCATTTT.

This clonotype showed up many times. The V and J genes are TRBV11-1 and TRBJ2-3; 7 positions match TRBD2. Trimming took 5 bases from V and 2 from J; bases not matched to a gene: 16. Germline CDR1 reads SGHAT; CDR2 reads FQDESV (reference sequence). CDR3 size: 18 residues. The CDR3 DNA reads as TGTGCCAGCAGCCCTACGACTCATGCGGCGGGAGACACAGATACGCAGTATTTT. As protein: CASSPTTHAAGDTDTQYF.

This clonotype appeared many times. One end of the junction is discordant with germline, which a read error may explain. The rearrangement links TRBV11-2 to TRBJ2-1; tentative D call: TRBD1 (6 bases). Germline V gene sequence: CDR1 SGHAT, CDR2 FQNNGV. This CDR3 is built from 14 residues. Here the CDR3 DNA reads TGTGCCAGCAGCTTATGGTCCGCCAGGGGCCACCCCAACTTC. The encoded protein is CASSLWSARGHPNF.

This clonotype was counted many times. This chain links TRBV6-6 with TRBJ2-5; 15 nucleotides match TRBD2. This CDR3 contains 17 residues. V shed 5 bases, J shed 1 base, and the junction held 5 bases outside the gene matches. CDR1 is MNHNY and CDR2 is SVGAGI in the germline V gene (reference sequence). Here the CDR3 DNA reads TGTGCCAGCAGTCGGACTAGCGGGAGGGTCCTCCAAGAGACCCAGTACTTC. Amino acids: CASSRTSGRVLQETQYF.

In its sample, this clonotype was seen many times. The chain uses TRBV29-1 and TRBJ1-1; 7 bases fit TRBD1. CDR1 SQVTM and CDR2 ANQGSEA come from the germline V gene. Losses at the gene ends were 5 bases for V and 8 bases for J; bases not matched to a gene: 11. The CDR3 length is 13 residues. CDR3 sequence reads: CSVYYTDRFEAFF. The CDR3 coding sequence is TGCAGCGTTTACTACACGGACAGGTTCGAAGCTTTCTTT.

This clonotype showed up many times. This chain uses TRBV6-4 with TRBJ2-2, with D tentatively TRBD1 or TRBD2 (5 bases each). This CDR3 region has 17 residues. Germline-derived CDR1 and CDR2 are MRHNA and SNTAGT. Trimming took off 8 bases at V and 3 bases at J, with 22 bases between the two ends. CDR3: CASGTRPGLQDTGELFF. CDR3 DNA: TGTGCCAGCGGGACCCGTCCTGGCCTTCAGGACACCGGGGAGCTGTTTTTT.

The chain links TRBV12-3 or TRBV12-4 to TRBJ2-4; TRBD2 agrees at 12 bases. The V and J ends lost 6 bases and 2 bases, in that order; junction bases with no gene match: 11. CDR3 size: 18 residues. This chain's CDR3 is CASSLTSGSSGTKNIQYF. The CDR3 DNA sequence: TGTGCCAGCAGCCTGACTAGCGGGAGCTCCGGGACCAAAAACATTCAGTACTTC.

Many counts were recorded for this clonotype. The chain recombines TRBV3-1 with TRBJ2-1, with D uncertain. The CDR3 contains 13 residues. The germline V gene has CDR1 LGHDT and CDR2 YNNKEL (reference sequence). The germline V and J ends were trimmed by 4 bases and 9 bases, with 13 bases remaining between them. This CDR3 is CASSLRNQAEQFF. In DNA form, the CDR3 reads TGTGCCAGCAGCCTACGTAACCAGGCTGAGCAGTTCTTC.

V usage is TRBV27 and J usage is TRBJ1-2; perhaps TRBD1 as D (5 bases). Germline V gene sequence: CDR1 MNHEY, CDR2 SMNVEV (reference sequence). The V end lost 6 bases, the J end lost 0 bases, and 11 bases lay between the germline ends. The CDR3 consists of 14 residues. CDR3 amino acids: CASRPDSPNYGYTF. CDR3 sequence (DNA): TGTGCCAGCAGACCAGACAGCCCTAACTATGGCTACACCTTC.

The sample holds a few counts of this clonotype. CDR3 nucleotide sequence: TGCAGTGCTAGTGGTCCTACAGGGCTAGGCGAGCAGTACTTC. Its protein is CSASGPTGLGEQYF. The gene calls are TRBV20-1 and TRBJ2-7, with D maybe TRBD1 (6 bases). CDR1 is DFQATT and CDR2 is SNEGSKA in the germline V gene (reference sequence). This CDR3 has 14 amino acids. V lost 3 bases and J lost 6, with 18 bases in between.

With respect to this clonotype: The junction departs from germline at one end; a sequencing error may be responsible. Here the CDR3 reads CVSSPRSTSTDTQYF. The CDR3 bases are TGTGTCAGCAGCCCCAGATCTACTAGCACAGATACGCAGTATTTT. V is TRBV11-2 and J is TRBJ2-3, with D unclear. CDR3 size: 15 residues. Germline V gene lookup returns CDR1 SGHAT and CDR2 FQNNGV.

In this sample, this clonotype turned up a few times. The chain links TRBV7-9 to TRBJ2-7; D uncertain. Trimming stripped 3 bases from V and 9 bases from J, with 9 bases between. Germline values: CDR1 SEHNR, CDR2 FQNEAQ (reference sequence). The CDR3 length is 11 residues. The CDR3 DNA is TGTGCCAGCAGCTTGGAGTATCCGCAGTACTTC. As protein: CASSLEYPQYF.

This clonotype came up a few times. J is TRBJ2-7 and V is TRBV30; D is unresolved. V was cut by 2 bases and J by 3 bases, with 8 bases left in between. CDR3 length equals 12 residues. CDR1 and CDR2 (germline): GTSNPN, SVGIG (reference sequence). The CDR3 is CAWSQDLYEQYF. CDR3 in DNA: TGTGCCTGGAGTCAGGACCTCTACGAGCAGTACTTC.

The genes are TRBV29-1 and TRBJ1-1; D remains ambiguous. The CDR3 consists of 12 residues. The V end lost 7 bases, the J end lost 1 base, and 10 bases lay between the germline ends. CDR1 is SQVTM and CDR2 is ANQGSEA in the germline V gene. The CDR3 reads CSDTRTNTEAFF. The CDR3 nucleotides are TGCAGCGACACTCGGACGAACACTGAAGCTTTCTTT.

This rearrangement joins TRBV15 to TRBJ2-5, with 15 bases identical to TRBD2. The V gene's germline CDR1 is LNHNV and CDR2 YYDKDF (reference sequence). CDR3 length equals 16 residues. V was clipped by 5 bases and J by 6 bases; unmatched bases: 7. The CDR3, as DNA: TGTGCCACCAGCGGAGGACTAGCGGGAGGGCGGAAGACCCAGTACTTC. Amino acid sequence: CATSGGLAGGRKTQYF.

Ten or more counts support this clonotype. The chain uses TRBV12-3 or TRBV12-4 and TRBJ2-7; 10 bases are a match to TRBD2. The CDR3 consists of 15 residues. V was pared by 5 bases and J by 0 bases, with 4 bases of the junction left unmatched. The CDR3 loop is CASSPSGRASYEQYF. CDR3 nucleotides: TGTGCCAGCAGTCCGAGCGGGAGGGCCTCCTACGAGCAGTACTTC.

This clonotype was picked up a small number of times. This chain's CDR3 is CASSGGQGANNSPLHF. The DNA of the CDR3 is TGTGCCAGCAGTGGGGGACAGGGGGCGAATAATTCACCCCTCCACTTT. The J gene is TRBJ1-6, the V gene TRBV6-1, with 12 positions matching TRBD1. V dropped 4 bases and J dropped 5; count of bases not matched to a gene: 3. CDR3 length: 16 amino acids. Germline V gene lookup returns CDR1 MNHNS and CDR2 SASEGT.

This clonotype was counted many times. This chain uses TRBV6-2 or TRBV6-3 with TRBJ2-1, with D possibly TRBD1 on 6 matching bases. The CDR3 length is 15 residues. Germline V CDR1 and CDR2: MNHEY, SVGEGT. Trimming cost V 5 bases and J 3 bases, with 14 bases left between them. CDR3 protein: CASSNQGPSYNEQFF. The DNA of the CDR3 is TGTGCCAGCAGTAACCAGGGGCCGAGCTACAATGAGCAGTTCTTC.

Many counts were recorded for this clonotype. The chain carries TRBV5-1 and TRBJ2-7, with D possibly TRBD2 on 6 matching bases. This CDR3 region has 16 residues. V lost 4 bases and J 0 bases, leaving 17 bases between the germline ends. CDR1 and CDR2 from the germline V gene are SGHRS and YFSETQ. The CDR3 is CASSRGDSVSSYEQYF. The CDR3, as DNA: TGCGCCAGCAGCCGCGGGGATAGCGTCTCCTCCTACGAGCAGTACTTC.

The table lists this clonotype with many counts. The rearrangement joins TRBV20-1 to TRBJ1-5, with D perhaps TRBD1 (5 bases). The V gene's germline CDR1 is DFQATT and CDR2 SNEGSKA (reference sequence). CDR3 length: 13 residues. The V gene lost 6 bases and the J gene lost 2 bases, with 11 bases spanning the gap. In nucleotides, the CDR3 is TGCAGTGCAAGCACCAGGGGCAATCAGCCCCAGCATTTT. Protein product: CSASTRGNQPQHF.

This clonotype was detected a few times. The chain uses TRBV20-1 and TRBJ2-1; D remains unclear. The CDR3 runs 14 residues. Trimming took 3 bases from V and 4 from J, leaving 13 bases between them. The V gene's germline CDR1 is DFQATT and CDR2 SNEGSKA (reference sequence). The CDR3 loop reads CSASSAAGYNEQFF. The CDR3 DNA reads as TGCAGTGCTAGTTCGGCGGCCGGGTACAATGAGCAGTTCTTC.

This clonotype was seen at least ten times. This chain links TRBV12-3 or TRBV12-4 with TRBJ2-2; D not resolved. V was clipped by 5 bases and J by 1 base, with 14 bases between them. This CDR3 has 16 residues. The CDR3 DNA reads TGTGCCAGCAGTCCCAGGTCAGTTAGGAACACCGGGGAGCTGTTTTTT. Translation gives CASSPRSVRNTGELFF.

This chain uses TRBV29-1 with TRBJ1-4, with D unresolved. Germline V gene lookup returns CDR1 SQVTM and CDR2 ANQGSEA. V was cut by 7 bases and J by 8 bases, with 11 bases left in between. The CDR3 spans 11 residues. The CDR3 loop is CSADIWEKLFF. The CDR3 DNA reads TGCAGCGCCGATATTTGGGAAAAACTGTTTTTT.

The chain uses TRBV11-3 and TRBJ2-7, with 10 nucleotides matching TRBD2. CDR3 length equals 14 residues. Per the germline V gene, CDR1 is SGHNT and CDR2 is YENEEA. V shed 4 bases and J 7 bases; nucleotides not matched to a gene: 7. The CDR3 reads CASSYLAGVEEQYF. CDR3 DNA sequence: TGTGCCAGCAGCTACCTAGCGGGAGTGGAGGAGCAGTACTTC.